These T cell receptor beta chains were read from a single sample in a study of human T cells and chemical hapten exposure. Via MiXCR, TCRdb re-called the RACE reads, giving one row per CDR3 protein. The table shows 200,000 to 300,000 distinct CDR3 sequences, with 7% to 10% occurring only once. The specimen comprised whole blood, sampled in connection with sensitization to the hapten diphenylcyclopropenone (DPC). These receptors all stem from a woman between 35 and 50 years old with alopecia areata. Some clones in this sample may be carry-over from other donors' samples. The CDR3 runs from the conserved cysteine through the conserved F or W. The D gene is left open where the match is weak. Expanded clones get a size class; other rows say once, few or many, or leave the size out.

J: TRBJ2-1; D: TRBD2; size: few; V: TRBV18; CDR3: CASSPQAGGEQFF; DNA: TGTGCCAGCTCACCCCAAGCCGGGGGGGAGCAGTTCTTC
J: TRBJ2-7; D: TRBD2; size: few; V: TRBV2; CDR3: CASSPLGLAGQGEQYF; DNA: TGTGCCAGCAGTCCTCTGGGACTAGCGGGACAGGGGGAGCAGTACTTC
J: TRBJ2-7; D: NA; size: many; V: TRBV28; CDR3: CASSPGEGSNEQYF; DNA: TGTGCCAGCAGTCCGGGCGAGGGGTCCAACGAGCAGTACTTC
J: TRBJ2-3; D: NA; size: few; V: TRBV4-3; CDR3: CASSQEESADTQYF; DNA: TGCGCCAGCAGCCAAGAAGAATCGGCAGATACGCAGTATTTT
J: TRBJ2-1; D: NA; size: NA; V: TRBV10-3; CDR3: CAISDPTISGDNKQFF; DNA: TGTGCCATCAGTGACCCAACCATTTCAGGGGACAATAAGCAGTTCTTC
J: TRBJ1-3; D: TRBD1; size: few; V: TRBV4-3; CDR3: CASSGQGAGNTIYF; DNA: TGCGCCAGCAGCGGACAGGGGGCTGGAAACACCATATATTTT
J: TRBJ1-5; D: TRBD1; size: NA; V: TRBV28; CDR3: CASRRDRGRVGNQPQHF; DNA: TGTGCCAGCAGGCGGGACAGGGGGCGAGTGGGCAATCAGCCCCAGCATTTT
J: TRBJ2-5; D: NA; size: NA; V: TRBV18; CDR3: CASSPSDAKTQYF; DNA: TGTGCCAGCTCACCTTCGGACGCGAAGACCCAGTACTTC
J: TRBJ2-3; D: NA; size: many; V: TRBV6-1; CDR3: CASSEERTGRDTQYF; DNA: TGTGCCAGCAGTGAAGAGAGAACAGGGCGGGATACGCAGTATTTT
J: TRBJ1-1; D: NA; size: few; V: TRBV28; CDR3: CASSPPLGQYRVRNTEAFF; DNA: TGTGCCAGCAGTCCACCATTGGGGCAATACCGGGTGAGGAACACTGAAGCTTTCTTT
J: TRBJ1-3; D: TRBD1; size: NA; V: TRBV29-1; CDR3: CSVDSRGGNTIYF; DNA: TGCAGCGTTGATAGCAGGGGGGGAAACACCATATATTTT
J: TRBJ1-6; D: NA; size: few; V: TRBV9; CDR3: CASSARDRTPNSPLHF; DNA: TGTGCCAGCAGCGCCCGCGACAGGACCCCAAATTCACCCCTCCACTTT
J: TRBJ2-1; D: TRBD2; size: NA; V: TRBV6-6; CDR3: CASNRGRATDNEQFF; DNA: TGTGCCAGCAATCGCGGGAGGGCCACTGACAATGAGCAGTTCTTC
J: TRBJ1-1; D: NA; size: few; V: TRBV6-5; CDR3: CASSFQGWDTEAFF; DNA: TGTGCCAGCAGTTTCCAGGGATGGGACACTGAAGCTTTCTTT
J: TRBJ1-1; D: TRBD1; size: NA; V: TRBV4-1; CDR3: CASSRTGGLETEAFF; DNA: TGCGCCAGCAGCCGGACAGGGGGCTTGGAAACTGAAGCTTTCTTT
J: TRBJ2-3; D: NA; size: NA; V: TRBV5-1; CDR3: CASSLGQEGGDTQYF; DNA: TGCGCCAGCAGCTTGGGACAGGAAGGGGGAGATACGCAGTATTTT
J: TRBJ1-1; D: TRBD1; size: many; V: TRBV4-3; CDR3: CASSQGTGASTEAFF; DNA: TGCGCCAGCAGCCAAGGGACAGGGGCCAGCACTGAAGCTTTCTTT
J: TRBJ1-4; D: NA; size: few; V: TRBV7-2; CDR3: CASSNRAANEKLFF; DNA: TGTGCCAGCAGCAACCGGGCCGCAAATGAAAAACTGTTTTTT
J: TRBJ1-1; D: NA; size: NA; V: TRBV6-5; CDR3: CASSYQDRSNTEAFF; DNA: TGTGCCAGCAGTTACCAGGACAGATCGAACACTGAAGCTTTCTTT
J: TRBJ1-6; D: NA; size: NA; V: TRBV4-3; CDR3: CASSQDLAQTYNSPLHF; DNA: TGCGCCAGCAGCCAAGATCTTGCCCAGACCTATAATTCACCCCTCCACTTT
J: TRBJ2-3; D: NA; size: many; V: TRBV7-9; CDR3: CASSLRADPTDTQYF; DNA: TGTGCCAGCAGCTTACGGGCGGATCCCACAGATACGCAGTATTTT
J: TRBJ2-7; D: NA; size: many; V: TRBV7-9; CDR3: CASSYRDGSSYEQYF; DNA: TGTGCCAGCAGCTACCGGGACGGGAGCTCCTACGAGCAGTACTTC
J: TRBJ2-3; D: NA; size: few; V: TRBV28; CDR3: CASKIPKDTQYF; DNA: TGTGCCAGCAAAATCCCCAAGGATACGCAGTATTTT